The rows below give T cell receptor beta chains drawn from one sample of a study of T cell repertoires in cytomegalovirus infection. TCRdb re-analysed the reads in MiXCR, keeping a single row per CDR3 protein. Here the sample spans around 430,000 distinct CDR3 sequences, about 44% being singletons. Their antigens are not known. The source material was cultured PBMCs, sampled from culture after CMV antigen stimulation. The receptors shown here come from a human donor in good health (CMV status not recorded). Some clones in this sample may be carry-over from other donors' samples. Each CDR3 is given with its conserved first and last residue. The D gene is left open where the match is weak. Where a row states a size, it is once, few, many or the class of an expanded clone; other rows omit it.

d_call	v_call	clone_size	j_call	cdr3_nt	cdr3_aa
TRBD2	TRBV7-2	many	TRBJ2-7	TGTGCCAGCAGCTTATTTTGGAGTGAGCGGGGGGCCTACGAGCAGTACTTC	CASSLFWSERGAYEQYF
.	TRBV10-2	.	TRBJ1-2	TGCGCCAGCAGGGACCCAGCTAACTATGGCTACACCTTC	CASRDPANYGYTF
TRBD2	TRBV6-1	.	TRBJ2-4	TGTGCCAGCAGGAGACTAGCGGGAGCGGACATTCAGTACTTC	CASRRLAGADIQYF
TRBD1	TRBV7-9	few	TRBJ1-6	TGTGCCAGCAGCTTACAGGGGGATTCACCCCTCCACTTT	CASSLQGDSPLHF
.	TRBV29-1	.	TRBJ1-1	TGCAGCGTTGAAGAGTTTTCTGAAGCTTTCTTT	CSVEEFSEAFF
.	TRBV18	few	TRBJ1-2	TGTGCCAGCTCACCAGACCTACAGCCCTATGGCTACACCTTC	CASSPDLQPYGYTF
.	TRBV19	few	TRBJ2-3	TGTGCCAGCCAAAACACCAACAGGGTACCCCCAGATACGCAGTATTTT	CASQNTNRVPPDTQYF
.	TRBV7-2	.	TRBJ2-1	TGTGCCAGCAGCTTAAGGCCTAGCGCGGGCCTCCAGTTCTTC	CASSLRPSAGLQFF
TRBD1	TRBV7-2	few	TRBJ1-6	TGTGCCAGCAGCTACGCCGGGACAGCTATGACACCCCTCCACTTT	CASSYAGTAMTPLHF
TRBD1	TRBV9	.	TRBJ2-1	TGTGCCAGCAGCGTAGAAGGGACAGGGCCCTACAATGAGCAGTTCTTC	CASSVEGTGPYNEQFF
TRBD1	TRBV2	.	TRBJ1-2	TGTGCCAGCAGTAACACAGGGGGCTTCTATGGCTACACCTTC	CASSNTGGFYGYTF
.	TRBV20-1	.	TRBJ1-2	TGCAGTGCGGAGAGGGCCCCGTCCCTTGACTATGGCTACACCTTC	CSAERAPSLDYGYTF
.	TRBV7-2	.	TRBJ2-1	TGTGCCAGCAGCTTATACTCACCAGGGGGGGATGAGCAGTTCTTC	CASSLYSPGGDEQFF
TRBD2	TRBV7-8	.	TRBJ2-5	TGTGCCAGCAGCTTCCTAGCGGACAATCAAGAGACCCAGTACTTC	CASSFLADNQETQYF
.	TRBV6-2/TRBV6-3	.	TRBJ2-5	TGTGCCAGCAGTTACTCGGCGGGAACCCTTCAAGAGACCCAGTACTTC	CASSYSAGTLQETQYF
TRBD1	TRBV7-6	few	TRBJ2-5	TGTGCCAGCACCAAGAGGGGTCGACAGGGCCTACAAGAGACCCAGTACTTC	CASTKRGRQGLQETQYF
.	TRBV6-1	.	TRBJ1-6	TGTGCCAGCAGAGACAGCGGGGGAGCTGGAGGTTCACCCCTCCACTTT	CASRDSGGAGGSPLHF
.	TRBV6-1	.	TRBJ1-6	TGTGCCAGCAGCGTAGACTCGGATTCACCCCTCCACTTT	CASSVDSDSPLHF
.	TRBV6-2/TRBV6-3	.	TRBJ2-1	TGTGCCAGCAGTTACTCGCGGGATGAGCAGTTCTTC	CASSYSRDEQFF
.	TRBV7-9	few	TRBJ2-5	TGTGCCAGCACCAGGACTCCCGGGGTTAGAGAGACCCAGTACTTC	CASTRTPGVRETQYF
.	TRBV10-3	.	TRBJ2-3	TGTGCCATCAGTAATATCGAAGGGACAGATACGCAGTATTTT	CAISNIEGTDTQYF
TRBD2	TRBV6-6	few	TRBJ2-7	TGTGCCAGCAGTGGCGGGAGTCAATACGAGCAGTACTTC	CASSGGSQYEQYF
.	TRBV7-2	.	TRBJ2-7	TGTGCCAGCAGCTACACAGGTGCCTCCTACGAGCAGTACTTC	CASSYTGASYEQYF
.	TRBV7-2	few	TRBJ2-7	TGTGCCAGCGTCCGGGGCGGCAGCTCCTACGAGCAGTACTTC	CASVRGGSSYEQYF
TRBD1	TRBV27	.	TRBJ1-5	TGTGCCAGCAGTTCCGGGACAGTAGGGAATCAGCCCCAGCATTTT	CASSSGTVGNQPQHF
.	TRBV10-3	once	TRBJ1-4	TGTGCCATCAGTGAAGCTCCTTGGGAGGAAAAACTGTTTTTT	CAISEAPWEEKLFF
TRBD2	TRBV6-6	.	TRBJ2-3	TGTGCCAGCAGTCCACCTAGCGGGAGGGGGACAGATACGCAGTATTTT	CASSPPSGRGTDTQYF
.	TRBV27	once	TRBJ1-5	TGTGCCAGCAGTTCCCACGGGAGGGGAGGCAATCAGCCCCAGCATTTT	CASSSHGRGGNQPQHF
.	TRBV20-1	few	TRBJ1-1	TGCAGTGCCTCCGTATTCTTCTTGTGGGCTTTCTTT	CSASVFFLWAFF
.	TRBV7-8	few	TRBJ2-1	TGTGCCAGCAGCTTAATCTTGGGTCGTCCAGGGGTGTTGGTAAATGAGCAGTTCTTC	CASSLILGRPGVLVNEQFF
.	TRBV7-2	.	TRBJ2-7	TGTGCCAGCAGCCCCCCATCGGCTCCCTACGAGCAGTACTTC	CASSPPSAPYEQYF
.	TRBV19	once	TRBJ2-7	TGTGCCAGTAGTACGAGCCGGGACGTTGGGGAGCAGTACTTC	CASSTSRDVGEQYF
.	TRBV28	few	TRBJ2-5	TGTGCCAGCAGTTTTTGGGTGAGGGGGGGTCAAGAGACCCAGTACTTC	CASSFWVRGGQETQYF
.	TRBV7-2	many	TRBJ2-3	TGTGCCAGCAGCCTACAAGATACGCAGTATTTT	CASSLQDTQYF
TRBD2	TRBV7-2	few	TRBJ2-7	TGTGCCAGCAGCCTATCACTAGCGGGTGACGAGCAGTACTTC	CASSLSLAGDEQYF
TRBD2	TRBV7-8	many	TRBJ2-3	TGTGCCAGCATCCCACCGGGGGGAGACCAAGAAGATACGCAGTATTTT	CASIPPGGDQEDTQYF
.	TRBV12-3/TRBV12-4	many	TRBJ2-5	TGTGCCAGCAGTCCGAGGGGGACCCAGTACTTC	CASSPRGTQYF
.	TRBV7-6	.	TRBJ1-2	TGTGCCAGCAGCTTACCGGACAGATTCTATGGCTACACCTTC	CASSLPDRFYGYTF
.	TRBV12-3/TRBV12-4	.	TRBJ2-3	TGTGCCAGCAGTTCATCCCAAAGAACGCAGTATTTT	CASSSSQRTQYF
TRBD1	TRBV2	.	TRBJ1-6	TGTGCCAGCAGGGATGGACAGGGGGCTAACAATTCACCCCTCCACTTT	CASRDGQGANNSPLHF
.	TRBV15	.	TRBJ2-5	TGTGCCACCAGCGAAGGGGACTCCCAAGAGACCCAGTACTTC	CATSEGDSQETQYF
.	TRBV7-9	many	TRBJ1-1	TGTGCCAGCAGCTTAGCCAGGGTCGGCACTGAAGCTTTCTTT	CASSLARVGTEAFF
.	TRBV15	few	TRBJ2-5	TGTGCCACCAGCAGAGTGGTTCAAGAGACCCAGTACTTC	CATSRVVQETQYF
.	TRBV7-4	.	TRBJ2-1	TGTGCCAGCAGCTCAGGGGGGAGTGAGCAGTTCTTC	CASSSGGSEQFF
.	TRBV7-2	many	TRBJ1-3	TGTGCCAGCAGCGTTACCTACGGGAGTCCTTCTGGAAACACCATATATTTT	CASSVTYGSPSGNTIYF
.	TRBV11-2	.	TRBJ1-5	TGTGCCAGCAGCTTAATGGGGTTGCAGCCCCAGCATTTT	CASSLMGLQPQHF
.	TRBV7-6	.	TRBJ2-1	TGTGCCAGCAGCTGGGGTGGGGGGAGCTCCTACAATGAGCAGTTCTTC	CASSWGGGSSYNEQFF
.	TRBV7-8	.	TRBJ1-4	TGTGCCAGCAGCACCTCGGGGTCGCGGTCCGAAAAACTGTTTTTT	CASSTSGSRSEKLFF
.	TRBV5-4	.	TRBJ1-4	TGTGCCAGCAGCTATCTGGACTCTCGCCCCGAAAAACTGTTTTTT	CASSYLDSRPEKLFF
.	TRBV4-1	.	TRBJ2-7	TGCGCCAGCAGCCAAGAACCGGCTATGGACGAGCAGTACTTC	CASSQEPAMDEQYF